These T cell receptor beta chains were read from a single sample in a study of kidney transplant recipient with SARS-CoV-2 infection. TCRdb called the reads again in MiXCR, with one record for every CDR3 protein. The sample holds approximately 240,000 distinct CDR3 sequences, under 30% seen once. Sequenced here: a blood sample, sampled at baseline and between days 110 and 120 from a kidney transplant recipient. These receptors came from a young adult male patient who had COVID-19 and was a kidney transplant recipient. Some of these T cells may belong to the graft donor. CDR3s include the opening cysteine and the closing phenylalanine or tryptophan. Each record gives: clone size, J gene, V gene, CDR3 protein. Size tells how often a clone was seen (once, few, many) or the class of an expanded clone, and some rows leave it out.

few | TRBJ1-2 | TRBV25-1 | CASSGIIELGKTYGYTF
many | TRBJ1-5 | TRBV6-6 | CASSYSGGGGQPQHF
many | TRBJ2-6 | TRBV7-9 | CASTGANVLTF
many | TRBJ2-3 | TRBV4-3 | CASSTRTSGSMDTQYF
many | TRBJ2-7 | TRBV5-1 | CASSFGQGAQEQYF
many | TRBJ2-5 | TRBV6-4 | CASSDSTSGQETQYF
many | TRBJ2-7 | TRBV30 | CAWEPGQGGYEYF
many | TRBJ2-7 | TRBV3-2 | CASSQDAGVYEQYF
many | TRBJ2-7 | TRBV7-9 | CASSQDGAYEQYF
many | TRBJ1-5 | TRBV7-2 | CASSLGQGWDNQPQHF
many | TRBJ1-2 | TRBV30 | CAWSFPGQDGYTF
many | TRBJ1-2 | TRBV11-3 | CASSVVVDLGKTYGYTF
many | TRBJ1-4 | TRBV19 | CASSQGGFGEKLFF
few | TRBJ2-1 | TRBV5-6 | CASNMGLAIYNEQFF
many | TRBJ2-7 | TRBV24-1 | CATSDMTAPYEQYF
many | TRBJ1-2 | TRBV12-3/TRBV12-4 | CASSGRSSFRKTYGYTF
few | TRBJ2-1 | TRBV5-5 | CASSLNTYNEQFF
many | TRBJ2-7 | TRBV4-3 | CASSPGQGDDEQYF
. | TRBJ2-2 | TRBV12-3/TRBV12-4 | CANSLSGQGVTGELFF
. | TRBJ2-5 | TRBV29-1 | CSVAEGETQYF
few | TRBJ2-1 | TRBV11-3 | CASTTDIYNEQFF
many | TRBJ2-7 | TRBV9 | CASSPWGTGSYEQYF
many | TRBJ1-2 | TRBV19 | CASRGIRTGYYGYTF
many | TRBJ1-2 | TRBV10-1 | CASSKVLRSRKTYGYTF